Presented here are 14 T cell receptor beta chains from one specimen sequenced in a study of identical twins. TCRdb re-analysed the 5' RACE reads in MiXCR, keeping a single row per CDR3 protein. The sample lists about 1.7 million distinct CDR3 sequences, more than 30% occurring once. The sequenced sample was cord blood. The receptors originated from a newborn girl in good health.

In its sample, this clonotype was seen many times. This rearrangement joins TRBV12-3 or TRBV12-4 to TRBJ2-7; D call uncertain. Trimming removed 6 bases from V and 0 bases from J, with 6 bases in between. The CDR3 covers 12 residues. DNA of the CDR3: TGTGCCAGCAGCCCATTCTCCTACGAGCAGTACTTC. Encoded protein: CASSPFSYEQYF.

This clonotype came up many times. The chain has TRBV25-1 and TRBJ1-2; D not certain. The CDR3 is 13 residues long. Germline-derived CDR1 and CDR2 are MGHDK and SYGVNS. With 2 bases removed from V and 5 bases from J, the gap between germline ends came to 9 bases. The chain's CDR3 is CASSEIVGYGYTF. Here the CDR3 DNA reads TGTGCCAGCAGTGAAATCGTGGGGTATGGCTACACCTTC.

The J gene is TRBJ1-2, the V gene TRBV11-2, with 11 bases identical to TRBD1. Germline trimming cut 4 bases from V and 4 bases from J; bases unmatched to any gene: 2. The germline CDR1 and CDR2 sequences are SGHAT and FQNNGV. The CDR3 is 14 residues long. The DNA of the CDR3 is TGTGCCAGCAGCTGGACAGGGGGCAGCTATGGCTACACCTTC. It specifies CASSWTGGSYGYTF.

The CDR3 region is CASSWRRFYTEAFF. The DNA for the CDR3 is TGTGCCAGCAGTTGGCGGAGGTTTTACACTGAAGCTTTCTTT. The chain employs TRBV12-3 or TRBV12-4 and TRBJ1-1, with unresolved D. V was pared by 4 bases and J by 3 bases, with 12 bases between. The CDR3 totals 14 residues.

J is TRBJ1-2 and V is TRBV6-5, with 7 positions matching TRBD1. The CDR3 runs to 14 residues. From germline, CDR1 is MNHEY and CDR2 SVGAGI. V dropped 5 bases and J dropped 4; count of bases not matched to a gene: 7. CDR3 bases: TGTGCCAGCAGTGCACACAGGGGACGCTATGGCTACACCTTC. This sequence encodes CASSAHRGRYGYTF.

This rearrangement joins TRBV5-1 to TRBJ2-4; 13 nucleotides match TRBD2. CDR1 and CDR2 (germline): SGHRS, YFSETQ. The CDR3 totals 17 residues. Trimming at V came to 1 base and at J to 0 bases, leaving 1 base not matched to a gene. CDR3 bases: TGCGCCAGCAGCTTGACTAGCGGGAGGGTAGCCAAAAACATTCAGTACTTC. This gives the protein CASSLTSGRVAKNIQYF.

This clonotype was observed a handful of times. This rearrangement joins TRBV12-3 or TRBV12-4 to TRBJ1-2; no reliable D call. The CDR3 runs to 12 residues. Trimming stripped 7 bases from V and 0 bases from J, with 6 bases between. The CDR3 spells CASKVTNYGYTF. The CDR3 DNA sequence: TGTGCCAGCAAAGTGACTAACTATGGCTACACCTTC.

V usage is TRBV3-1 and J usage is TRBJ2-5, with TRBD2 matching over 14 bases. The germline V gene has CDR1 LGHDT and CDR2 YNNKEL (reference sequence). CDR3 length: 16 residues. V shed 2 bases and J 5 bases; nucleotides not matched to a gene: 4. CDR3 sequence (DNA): TGTGCCAGCAGCCAATCGGGACTAGCGGGGGTTGAGACCCAGTACTTC. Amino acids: CASSQSGLAGVETQYF.

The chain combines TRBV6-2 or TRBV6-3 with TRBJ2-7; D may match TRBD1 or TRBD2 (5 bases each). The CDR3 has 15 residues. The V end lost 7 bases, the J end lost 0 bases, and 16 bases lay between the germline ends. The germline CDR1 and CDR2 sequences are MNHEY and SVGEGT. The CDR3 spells CASNPSWGFSYEQYF. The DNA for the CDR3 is TGTGCCAGCAACCCCTCCTGGGGGTTCTCCTACGAGCAGTACTTC.

CDR3 sequence (DNA): TGCAGCGTTGAGGCGGGAGGGCCATACAATGAGCAGTACTTC. Protein: CSVEAGGPYNEQYF. This chain uses TRBV29-1 with TRBJ2-1, with 9 bases that match TRBD2. TRBJ2-7 matches the DNA end more closely, so the J call is doubtful. Germline V gene lookup returns CDR1 SQVTM and CDR2 ANQGSEA. The CDR3 runs to 14 residues.

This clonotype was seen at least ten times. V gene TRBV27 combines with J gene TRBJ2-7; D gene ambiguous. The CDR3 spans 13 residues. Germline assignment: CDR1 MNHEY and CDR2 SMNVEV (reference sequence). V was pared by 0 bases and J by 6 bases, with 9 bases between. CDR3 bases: TGTGCCAGCAGTTTATCCCCGGGCTCCGAGCAGTACTTC. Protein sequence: CASSLSPGSEQYF.

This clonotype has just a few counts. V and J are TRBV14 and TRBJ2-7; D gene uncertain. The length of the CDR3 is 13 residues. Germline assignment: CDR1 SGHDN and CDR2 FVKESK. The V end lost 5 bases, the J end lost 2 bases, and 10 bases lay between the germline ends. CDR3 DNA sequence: TGTGCCAGCAGCGCATCGGTTACCTACGAGCAGTACTTC. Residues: CASSASVTYEQYF.

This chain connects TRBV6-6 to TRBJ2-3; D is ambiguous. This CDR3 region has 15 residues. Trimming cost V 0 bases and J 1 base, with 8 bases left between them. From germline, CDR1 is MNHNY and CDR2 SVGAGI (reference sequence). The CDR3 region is CASSYSSQRTDTQYF. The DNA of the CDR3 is TGTGCCAGCAGTTACTCGTCCCAGCGCACAGATACGCAGTATTTT.

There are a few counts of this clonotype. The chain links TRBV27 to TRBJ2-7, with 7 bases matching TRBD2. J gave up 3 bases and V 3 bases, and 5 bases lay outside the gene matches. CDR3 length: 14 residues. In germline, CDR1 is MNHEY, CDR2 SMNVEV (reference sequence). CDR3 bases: TGTGCCAGCAGTTTTCGGGACTACAACTACGAGCAGTACTTC. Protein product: CASSFRDYNYEQYF.